These T cell receptor beta chains were read from a single sample in a study. Using its own MiXCR run on the RT-PCR reads, TCRdb lists one record per CDR3 protein. The sample contains about 680,000 distinct CDR3 sequences, over 12% of which appear only once. The sequencing input was memory CD4+ T cells from blood. These receptors were collected from a female donor in good health, serving as a healthy control. The CDR3 runs from the conserved cysteine through the conserved F or W. The D gene is left open where the match is weak. Not every row has a clone size; where given, it reads once, few, many or a size class.

d_call	clone_size	v_call	j_call	cdr3_aa	cdr3_nt
.	.	TRBV12-3/TRBV12-4	TRBJ1-4	CASTITGFWGEKLFF	TGTGCCAGCACAATTACAGGGTTTTGGGGTGAAAAACTGTTTTTT
.	few	TRBV20-1	TRBJ2-2	CSARASSENTGELFF	TGCAGTGCTAGGGCCTCTAGCGAGAACACCGGGGAGCTGTTTTTT
TRBD1	.	TRBV9	TRBJ2-6	CASSVFTGEVARANVLTF	TGTGCCAGCAGCGTCTTCACAGGGGAAGTGGCAAGGGCCAACGTCCTGACTTTC
.	many	TRBV30	TRBJ1-5	CAWSGGVNGNQPQHF	TGTGCCTGGAGTGGAGGGGTAAACGGCAATCAGCCCCAGCATTTT
TRBD2	few	TRBV12-3/TRBV12-4	TRBJ2-3	CASSRSGDGADTQYF	TGTGCCAGCAGCAGAAGCGGGGACGGGGCAGATACGCAGTATTTT
.	.	TRBV7-9	TRBJ2-6	CASSHTGSGANVLTF	TGTGCCAGCAGCCATACAGGGTCTGGGGCCAACGTCCTGACTTTC
TRBD1	many	TRBV4-3	TRBJ2-6	CASSQETGALGRANVLTF	TGCGCCAGCAGCCAAGAGACAGGGGCCCTTGGTAGGGCCAACGTCCTGACTTTC
.	many	TRBV5-5	TRBJ1-6	CASSLGRENSPLHF	TGTGCCAGCAGCTTAGGGCGGGAAAATTCACCCCTCCACTTT
TRBD1	.	TRBV4-3	TRBJ2-2	CASSQGATGVTGELFF	TGCGCCAGCAGCCAAGGGGCGACAGGGGTAACCGGGGAGCTGTTTTTT
.	few	TRBV11-2	TRBJ1-1	CASSRLPTGNTEAFF	TGTGCCAGCAGTCGTTTACCGACAGGAAACACTGAAGCTTTCTTT
.	many	TRBV7-2	TRBJ1-3	CASSLRTVGNSGNTIYF	TGTGCCAGCAGCCTACGGACAGTGGGGAACTCTGGAAACACCATATATTTT
.	.	TRBV9	TRBJ2-3	CASSVEVSGGRTDTQYF	TGTGCCAGCAGCGTAGAGGTTAGCGGAGGGCGCACAGATACGCAGTATTTT
.	few	TRBV11-2	TRBJ2-5	CASRTVGSGETQYF	TGTGCCAGCAGGACGGTAGGGTCGGGGGAGACCCAGTACTTC
.	few	TRBV27	TRBJ2-6	CASSTNREAGANVLTF	TGTGCCAGCAGCACTAACAGGGAGGCTGGGGCCAACGTCCTGACTTTC